Sequencing of this T cell receptor beta chain was carried out in a study of blood T cell repertoires in COVID-19. The study assigned cohorts using participant-reported clinical history. Clones were read by immunoSEQ multiplex PCR, and TCRdb kept only the in-frame ones, dropping some. The sample holds about 220,000 clones, approximately 84% seen once. The ends were cut back, 2 bases at V and 5 bases at J, with 16 bases in the middle. The germline CDR1 and CDR2 sequences are MNHEY and SVGAGI. This CDR3 region has 15 residues. This TCR was sampled from a man between 40 and 49 years old who had recovered from COVID-19. Source material: PBMCs or T cells enriched from blood (not recorded which). The chain recombines TRBV6-5 with TRBJ2-7, with D perhaps matching TRBD1 (6 bases). CDR3 coding DNA: TGTGCCAGCAGTTACCAGTCACAGGGTCCCCACGAGCAGTACTTC. Its protein product is CASSYQSQGPHEQYF.